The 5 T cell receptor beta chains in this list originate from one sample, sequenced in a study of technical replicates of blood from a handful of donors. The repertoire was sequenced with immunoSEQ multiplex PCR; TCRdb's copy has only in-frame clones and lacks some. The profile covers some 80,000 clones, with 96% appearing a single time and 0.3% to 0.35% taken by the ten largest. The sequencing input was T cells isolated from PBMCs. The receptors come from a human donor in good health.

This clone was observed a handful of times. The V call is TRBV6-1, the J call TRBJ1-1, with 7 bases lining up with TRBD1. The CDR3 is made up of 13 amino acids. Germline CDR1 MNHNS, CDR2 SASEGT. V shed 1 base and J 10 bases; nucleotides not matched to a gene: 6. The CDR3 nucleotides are TGTGCCAGCAGTGAAGGCGGTCAGGGGGGAGCTTTCTTT. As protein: CASSEGGQGGAFF.

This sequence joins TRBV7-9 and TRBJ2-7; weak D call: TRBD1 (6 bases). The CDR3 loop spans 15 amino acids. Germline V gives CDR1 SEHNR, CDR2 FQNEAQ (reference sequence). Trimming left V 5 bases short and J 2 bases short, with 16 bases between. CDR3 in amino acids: CASSQTRQAAYEQYF. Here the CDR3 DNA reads TGTGCCAGCAGCCAAACCCGACAGGCCGCCTACGAGCAGTACTTC.

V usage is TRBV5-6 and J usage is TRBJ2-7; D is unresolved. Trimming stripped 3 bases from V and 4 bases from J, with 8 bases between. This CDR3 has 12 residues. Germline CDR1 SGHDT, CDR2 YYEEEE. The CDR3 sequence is CASSSEIYEQYF. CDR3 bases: TGTGCCAGCAGCTCTGAGATATACGAGCAGTACTTC.

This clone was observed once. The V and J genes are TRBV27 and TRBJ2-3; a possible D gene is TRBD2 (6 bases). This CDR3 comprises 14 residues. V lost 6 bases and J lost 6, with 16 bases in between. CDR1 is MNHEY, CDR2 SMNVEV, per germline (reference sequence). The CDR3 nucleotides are TGTGCCAGCAGCCGAGACGGGAGTATGGATACGCAGTATTTT. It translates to CASSRDGSMDTQYF.

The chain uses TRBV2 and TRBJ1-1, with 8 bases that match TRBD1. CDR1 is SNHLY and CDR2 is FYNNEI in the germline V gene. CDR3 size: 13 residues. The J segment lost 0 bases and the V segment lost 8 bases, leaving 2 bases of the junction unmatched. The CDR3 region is CASGQGMNTEAFF. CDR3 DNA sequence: TGTGCCAGCGGACAGGGCATGAACACTGAAGCTTTCTTT.